This is a list of T cell receptor beta chains from one sample in a study of regulatory and conventional T cells in RAG deficiency. Clones were sequenced by immunoSEQ multiplex PCR, and TCRdb holds only the in-frame ones, with some missing. Counted here are about 30,000 clones, about three quarters occurring once; the ten biggest clones make up 3% to 4%. The same specimen was also included in a second study, on regulatory T cells.

The specimen sequenced was CD4+ effector T cells sorted from blood. The receptors derive from a human donor in good health. Both conserved end residues are part of each CDR3. The D gene is left open where the match is weak. The size entry is marked missing in some rows and otherwise reads once, few, many or a size class.

cdr3_nt cdr3_aa v_call clone_size d_call j_call
TGTGCCAGCAGTTTAGTGGGCTCCGGGGAGCTGTTTTTT CASSLVGSGELFF TRBV28 . . TRBJ2-2
TGCGCCAGCAGACAAAGCACAGGGGTTGGGGAGCTGTTTTTT CASRQSTGVGELFF TRBV5-1 . TRBD1 TRBJ2-2
TGCGCCAGCAGCTTCGGGTTCACAAATGAAAAACTGTTTTTT CASSFGFTNEKLFF TRBV5-1 few . TRBJ1-4
TGCGCCAGCAGTTTTAGCTATGGGAATAATACCCCTTCGTGGACCGGGGAGCTGTTTTTT CASSFSYGNNTPSWTGELFF TRBV10-1 few . TRBJ2-2
TGTGCCAGCAGCGTAGCCGGGCCCCCTAATTCACCCCTCCACTTT CASSVAGPPNSPLHF TRBV9 . . TRBJ1-6
TGTGCCAGCAGCCGGGACTATTACCAAGAGACCCAGTACTTC CASSRDYYQETQYF TRBV6-5 . TRBD2 TRBJ2-5
TGTGCCAGCAGCTTAGTATGGGGAGATACGCAGTATTTT CASSLVWGDTQYF TRBV7-9 few . TRBJ2-3
TGTGCCAGCACCCCCGCCGGAAGCTCCTACGAGCAGTACTTC CASTPAGSSYEQYF TRBV27 . . TRBJ2-7
TGTGCCAGCAGCCAAGATCCGGGGCTAGCGGGGGGCTACAATGAGCAGTTCTTC CASSQDPGLAGGYNEQFF TRBV4-2 . TRBD2 TRBJ2-1
TGTGCCAGCAGTTTGCCCACGACAGGGGGAGGCTACACCTTC CASSLPTTGGGYTF TRBV28 . TRBD1 TRBJ1-2
TGTGCCAGCAGCGTAGAGGGATACAGTGAGACCCAGTACTTC CASSVEGYSETQYF TRBV9 . . TRBJ2-5
TGTGCCAGCAGTTTCCGGACTAATGAAAAACTGTTTTTT CASSFRTNEKLFF TRBV28 . . TRBJ1-4
TGTGCCAGTAGTATGGGGCTGAATAATTCACCCCTCCACTTT CASSMGLNNSPLHF TRBV19 . . TRBJ1-6
TGTGCCAGACTGGACAGGAGAGGTGGGGAAAAACTGTTTTTT CARLDRRGGEKLFF TRBV2 . TRBD1 TRBJ1-4
TGCACCAGCAGCCAAGCCCGGACTGTCTTCTGGGGAAACACCATATATTTT CTSSQARTVFWGNTIYF TRBV1 once . TRBJ1-3
TGCAGTGCTGGAGGGGATACGCAGTATTTT CSAGGDTQYF TRBV20-1 . . TRBJ2-3
TGTGCCAGCAGCTTTAACGGGGGGCGTGGAGCAGATACGCAGTATTTT CASSFNGGRGADTQYF TRBV5-6 . . TRBJ2-3
TGTGCCAGCAGCTTGGCGGGGTGGGTCGGAAACACTGAAGCTTTCTTT CASSLAGWVGNTEAFF TRBV5-4 . . TRBJ1-1
TGTGCCAGCAGCCCAGGGGCTGGGGCCAACGTCCTGACTTTC CASSPGAGANVLTF TRBV7-6 . . TRBJ2-6
TGTGCCACCAGCAGAGATTTGGTCCTTGTGGATGGCTACACCTTC CATSRDLVLVDGYTF TRBV15 . . TRBJ1-2
TGTGCCAGCAGCGCACGGGGGTTACCTGAACCCTACGAGCAGTACTTC CASSARGLPEPYEQYF TRBV9 . . TRBJ2-7
TGCAGCGTTGAACGGTGGGACGATGAGCAGTTCTTC CSVERWDDEQFF TRBV29-1 . . TRBJ2-1
TGCAGCGCCTGGGACAGTAAAGAGACCCAGTACTTC CSAWDSKETQYF TRBV29-1 . TRBD1 TRBJ2-5
TGTGCCAGCTCACCACGGGGGGACAGGGGGCTGGGCACTGAAGCTTTCTTT CASSPRGDRGLGTEAFF TRBV18 . TRBD1 TRBJ1-1
TGTGCCAGTAGTATGGGGCGGGGGAATGTCCAGCCCCAGCATTTT CASSMGRGNVQPQHF TRBV19 . . TRBJ1-5
TGTGCCATCAGTCAGACCACTGAGCAGTTCTTC CAISQTTEQFF TRBV10-3 few . TRBJ2-1
TGTGCCAGCAGCCCTTTCTTACGGGTGGATACGCAGTATTTT CASSPFLRVDTQYF TRBV6-5 . . TRBJ2-3
TGTGCCAGCAGCAAACGCGAGGGATGGGAGCAGTACTTC CASSKREGWEQYF TRBV11-2 . . TRBJ2-7
TGTGCCATCCTGCCGGGACAGGGAGTCCCTTCCTTCTCTGGGGCCAACGTCCTGACTTTC CAILPGQGVPSFSGANVLTF TRBV10-3 . TRBD1 TRBJ2-6
TGCGCCAGCAGCCGGACAGGGGAGGATGAAAAACTGTTTTTT CASSRTGEDEKLFF TRBV5-1 . TRBD1 TRBJ1-4
TGTGCCAGCAGCCCCTCCTTTGTTCCCGGGGAGCTGTTTTTT CASSPSFVPGELFF TRBV11-2 once . TRBJ2-2
TGTGCCAGCAGCGGGGGGGGCCTGACCCATTTT CASSGGGLTHF TRBV9 . . TRBJ2-3
TGTGCCTGGACCGACAGGGGCGACATGGGCTACACCTTC CAWTDRGDMGYTF TRBV30 . TRBD1 TRBJ1-2
TGTGCCAGCAGCCCCCGGTACGGGACTAGCGGGGGTTGGAGCTCCTACAATGAGCAGTTCTTC CASSPRYGTSGGWSSYNEQFF TRBV9 . TRBD2 TRBJ2-1
TGTGCCAGTAGTTATGAAGGGGGCGGGAATTTTTCACCCCTCCACTTT CASSYEGGGNFSPLHF TRBV19 . TRBD1 TRBJ1-6
TGTGCCAGCAGCGCGACAGGGGGCGCAGGAAAACTGTTTTTT CASSATGGAGKLFF TRBV9 few TRBD1 TRBJ1-4
TGTGCCAGCAGCGCACTAGCGGGGGGGCCTACAGATACGCAGTATTTT CASSALAGGPTDTQYF TRBV4-2 . TRBD2 TRBJ2-3
TGTGCCAGCAGGGATCCCTTCCCCGCAGGGTCCACCGGGGAGCTGTTTTTT CASRDPFPAGSTGELFF TRBV9 . . TRBJ2-2
TGTGCCAGCAGTTACCTTACAGGGGCGGGTGAAGCTTTCTTT CASSYLTGAGEAFF TRBV6-5 . TRBD1 TRBJ1-1
TGTGCCAGCAGCCTCCGGGGGGTACCTAACTATGGCTACACCTTC CASSLRGVPNYGYTF TRBV9 . . TRBJ1-2
TGTGCCAGCAGCCAATTCATGCGGGACACTGAAGCTTTCTTT CASSQFMRDTEAFF TRBV16 few . TRBJ1-1
TGTGCCAGCAGTGAGAACACCGGGGAGCTGTTTTTT CASSENTGELFF TRBV6-5 . . TRBJ2-2
TGTGCTAGCAGCTTAAGTGACTCACATCCTTCGGTGCAGTACTTC CASSLSDSHPSVQYF TRBV7-7 few . TRBJ2-7
TGTGCCAGCAGTGGATCTAGCGGGGGGGTCAATGAGCAGTTCTTC CASSGSSGGVNEQFF TRBV6-1 . TRBD2 TRBJ2-1
TGTGCCAGCAGCTTAGCCGTGACAGGGGGTTACTCTGGGGCCAACGTCCTGACTTTC CASSLAVTGGYSGANVLTF TRBV7-9 . TRBD1 TRBJ2-6
TGTGCCACCAGCAGAGATCCCGTCGCCGAGCAGTTCTTC CATSRDPVAEQFF TRBV15 . . TRBJ2-1
TGTGCCAGCAGTTTGAGGGGCAACTATGGCTACACCTTC CASSLRGNYGYTF TRBV28 once . TRBJ1-2
TGTGCCAGCAGCCCCGTAACGGGCGGGGAGCTGTTTTTT CASSPVTGGELFF TRBV7-9 . . TRBJ2-2
TGCGCCAGCAGCTTGGCCCTGGGGGCAGGGCAAGGCGAAGCTTTCTTT CASSLALGAGQGEAFF TRBV5-1 . . TRBJ1-1
TGTGCCAGTAGTATACCTGGCTATGGCTACACCTTC CASSIPGYGYTF TRBV19 . . TRBJ1-2